This T cell receptor (beta chain) was sequenced for a study of T cell responses to AZD1222 COVID-19 vaccine. Trimming cost V 1 base and J 0 bases; bases outside gene matches: 11. The CDR3 runs 19 residues. Germline V gene lookup returns CDR1 MGHRA and CDR2 YSYEKL. The protocol was immunoSEQ multiplex PCR, while the TCRdb copy is restricted to in-frame clones and leaves out a portion. The table records 95,000 to 100,000 clones, approximately 90% of them present only once. The receptor's source is an adult in good health. The rearrangement uses TRBV4-1 and TRBJ2-1; 8 bases are shared with TRBD2. The sequencing here drew on peripheral blood, taken on day 0 of AZD1222 vaccination. The CDR3 is CASSQAPRSGESSYNEQFF. The CDR3 DNA is TGCGCCAGCAGCCAAGCTCCACGTAGCGGGGAGAGCTCCTACAATGAGCAGTTCTTC.